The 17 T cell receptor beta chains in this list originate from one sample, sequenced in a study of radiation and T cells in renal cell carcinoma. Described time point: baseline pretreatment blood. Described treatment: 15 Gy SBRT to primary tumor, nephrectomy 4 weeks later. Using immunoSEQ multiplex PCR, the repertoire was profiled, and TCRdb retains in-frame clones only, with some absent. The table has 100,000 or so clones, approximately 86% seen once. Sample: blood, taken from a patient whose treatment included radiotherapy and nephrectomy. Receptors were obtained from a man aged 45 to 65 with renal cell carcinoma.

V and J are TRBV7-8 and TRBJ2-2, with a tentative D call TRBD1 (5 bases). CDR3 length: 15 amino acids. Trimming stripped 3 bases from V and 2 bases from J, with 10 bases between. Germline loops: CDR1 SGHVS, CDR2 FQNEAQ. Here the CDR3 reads CASSFQGSNTGELFF. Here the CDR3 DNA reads TGTGCCAGCAGCTTCCAGGGATCCAACACCGGGGAGCTGTTTTTT.

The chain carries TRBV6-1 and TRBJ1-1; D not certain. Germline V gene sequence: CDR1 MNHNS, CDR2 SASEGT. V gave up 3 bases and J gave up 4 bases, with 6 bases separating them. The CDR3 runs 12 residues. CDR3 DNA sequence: TGTGCCAGCAGTGATGGGAGCACTGAAGCTTTCTTT. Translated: CASSDGSTEAFF.

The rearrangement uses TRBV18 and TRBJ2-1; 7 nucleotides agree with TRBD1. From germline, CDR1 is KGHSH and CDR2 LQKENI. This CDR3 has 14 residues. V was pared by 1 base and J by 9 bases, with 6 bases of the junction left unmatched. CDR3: CASSPLDRDGEQFF. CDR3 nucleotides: TGTGCCAGCTCACCACTCGACAGGGACGGTGAGCAGTTCTTC.

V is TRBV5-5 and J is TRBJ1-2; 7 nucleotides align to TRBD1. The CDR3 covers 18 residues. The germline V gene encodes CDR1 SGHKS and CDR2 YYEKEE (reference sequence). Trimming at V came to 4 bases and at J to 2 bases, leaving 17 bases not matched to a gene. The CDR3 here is CASSRIQDRRDINYGYTF. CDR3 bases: TGTGCCAGCAGCCGAATACAGGACAGGCGGGATATAAACTATGGCTACACCTTC. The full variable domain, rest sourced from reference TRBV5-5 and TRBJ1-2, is DAGVTQSPTHLIKTRGQQVTLRCSPISGHKSVSWYQQVLGQGPQFIFQYYEKEERGRGNFPDRFSARQFPNYSSELNVNALLLGDSALYLCASSRIQDRRDINYGYTFGSGTRLTVV.

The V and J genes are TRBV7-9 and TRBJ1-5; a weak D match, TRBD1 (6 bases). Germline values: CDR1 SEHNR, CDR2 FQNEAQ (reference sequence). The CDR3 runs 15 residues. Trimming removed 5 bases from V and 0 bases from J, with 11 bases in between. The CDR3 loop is CASSTGPDSNQPQHF. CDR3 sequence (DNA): TGTGCCAGCAGCACAGGGCCCGATAGCAATCAGCCCCAGCATTTT.

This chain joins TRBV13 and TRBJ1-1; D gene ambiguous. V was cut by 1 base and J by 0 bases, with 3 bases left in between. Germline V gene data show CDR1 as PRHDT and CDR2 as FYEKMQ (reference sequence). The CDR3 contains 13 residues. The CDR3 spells CASSLALNTEAFF. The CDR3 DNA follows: TGTGCCAGCAGCTTAGCACTGAACACTGAAGCTTTCTTT.

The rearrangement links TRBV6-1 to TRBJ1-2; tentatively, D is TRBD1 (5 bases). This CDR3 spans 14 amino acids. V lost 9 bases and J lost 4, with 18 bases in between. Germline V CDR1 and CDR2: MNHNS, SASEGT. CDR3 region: CASQTEPLAYGYTF. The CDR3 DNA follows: TGTGCCAGTCAGACAGAACCACTGGCCTATGGCTACACCTTC.

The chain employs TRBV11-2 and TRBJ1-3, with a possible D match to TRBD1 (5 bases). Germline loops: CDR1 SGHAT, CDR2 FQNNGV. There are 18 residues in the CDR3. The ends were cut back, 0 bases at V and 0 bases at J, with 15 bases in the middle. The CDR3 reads CASSLEEAGPYSGNTIYF. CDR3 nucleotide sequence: TGTGCCAGCAGCTTAGAGGAGGCAGGGCCCTACTCTGGAAACACCATATATTTT.

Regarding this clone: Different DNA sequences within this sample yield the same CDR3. This CDR3 reads CAWSSGRGNQPQHF. The CDR3 DNA reads TGTGCCTGGAGTTCGGGACGAGGAAATCAGCCCCAGCATTTT. The chain uses TRBV30 and TRBJ1-5; maybe TRBD1 (5 bases). V dropped 2 bases and J dropped 4 bases, with 12 bases sitting between them. The germline V gene has CDR1 GTSNPN and CDR2 SVGIG (reference sequence). The CDR3 length is 14 residues.

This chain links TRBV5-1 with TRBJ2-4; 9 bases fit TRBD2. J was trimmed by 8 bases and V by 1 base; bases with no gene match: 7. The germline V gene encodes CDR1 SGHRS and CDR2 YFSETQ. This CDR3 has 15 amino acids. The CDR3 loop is CASSLMASGTDIQYF. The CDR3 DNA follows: TGCGCCAGCAGCTTGATGGCTAGCGGGACGGACATTCAGTACTTC.

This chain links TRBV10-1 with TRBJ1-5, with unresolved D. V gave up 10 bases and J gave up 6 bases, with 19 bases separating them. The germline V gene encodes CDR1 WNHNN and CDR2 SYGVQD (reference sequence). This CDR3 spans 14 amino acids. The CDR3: CATISLRGVQPQHF. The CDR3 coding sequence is TGCGCCACCATTTCCCTACGGGGAGTTCAGCCCCAGCATTTT.

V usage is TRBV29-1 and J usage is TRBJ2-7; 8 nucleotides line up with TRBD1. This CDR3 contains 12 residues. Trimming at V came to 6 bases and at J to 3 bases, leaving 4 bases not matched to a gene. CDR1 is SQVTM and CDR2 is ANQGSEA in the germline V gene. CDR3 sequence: CSVGTGGYEQYF. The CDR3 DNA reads TGCAGCGTGGGGACAGGCGGCTACGAGCAGTACTTC.

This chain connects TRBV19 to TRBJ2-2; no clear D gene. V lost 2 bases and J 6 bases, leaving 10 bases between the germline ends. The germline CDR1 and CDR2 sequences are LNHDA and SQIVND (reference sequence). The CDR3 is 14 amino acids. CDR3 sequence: CASSIPPRPGELFF. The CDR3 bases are TGTGCCAGTAGTATACCACCCAGGCCCGGGGAGCTGTTTTTT.

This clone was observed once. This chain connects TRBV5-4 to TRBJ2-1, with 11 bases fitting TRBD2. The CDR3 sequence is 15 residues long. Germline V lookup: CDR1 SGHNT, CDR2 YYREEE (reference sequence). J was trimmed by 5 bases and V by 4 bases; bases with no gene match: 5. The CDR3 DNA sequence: TGTGCCAGCAGCCTCGGGACTAGCGGAGACAATGAGCAGTTCTTC. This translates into CASSLGTSGDNEQFF.

CDR3 residues: CASSQPGGTEAFF. DNA for the CDR3: TGCGCCAGCAGCCAACCAGGGGGCACTGAAGCTTTCTTT. The chain recombines TRBV4-1 with TRBJ1-1; TRBD1 matches at 7 bases. The junction had 1 base not matched to a gene; V was cut back by 2 bases and J by 4 bases. The CDR3 length is 13 residues. Germline V CDR1 and CDR2: MGHRA, YSYEKL.

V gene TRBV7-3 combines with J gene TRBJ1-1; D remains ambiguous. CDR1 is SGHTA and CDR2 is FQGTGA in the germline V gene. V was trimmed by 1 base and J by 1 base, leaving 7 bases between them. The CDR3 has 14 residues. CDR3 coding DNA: TGTGCCAGCAGCTTAAATCCTGAGAACACTGAAGCTTTCTTT. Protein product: CASSLNPENTEAFF. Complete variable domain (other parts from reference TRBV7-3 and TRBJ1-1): GAGVSQTPSNKVTEKGKYVELRCDPISGHTALYWYRQSLGQGPEFLIYFQGTGAADDSGLPNDRFFAVRPEGSVSTLKIQRTERGDSAVYLCASSLNPENTEAFFGQGTRLTVV.

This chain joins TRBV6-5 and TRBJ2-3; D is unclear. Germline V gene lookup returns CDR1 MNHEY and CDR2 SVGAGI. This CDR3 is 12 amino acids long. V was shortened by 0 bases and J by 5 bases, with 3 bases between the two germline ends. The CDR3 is CASSYSGDTQYF. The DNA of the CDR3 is TGTGCCAGCAGTTACTCAGGAGATACGCAGTATTTT.